What follows are 32 T cell receptor beta chains derived from one specimen sequenced in a study of shared clonotypes between healthy human individuals. Only CD45RO-negative cells positively selected for CCR7 counted as naive CD8 cells, so terminally differentiated effector memory CD45RA+ cells were excluded. The assay was immunoSEQ multiplex PCR, and TCRdb's table has in-frame clones only and misses some. The profile covers around 610,000 clones, with 95% to 96% appearing a single time and about 0.12% taken by the ten largest. The sequenced sample was naive CD8+ T cells sorted from blood. These receptors originate from a woman aged 25 to 39 in good health.

The chain has TRBV4-1 and TRBJ2-3, with 14 bases fitting TRBD2. This CDR3 has 16 amino acids. The germline gives CDR1 MGHRA, CDR2 YSYEKL. The V segment lost 4 bases and the J segment 2 bases; nucleotides outside the gene matches: 2. CDR3 in DNA: TGCGCCAGCAGCCGACTAGCGGGAGGGGCCACAGATACGCAGTATTTT. Translated, it gives CASSRLAGGATDTQYF.

This sequence joins TRBV5-8 and TRBJ2-1; 8 nucleotides match TRBD2. Germline trimming cut 4 bases from V and 8 bases from J; bases unmatched to any gene: 11. Germline assignment: CDR1 SGHTS and CDR2 YDEGEE. The CDR3 contains 15 residues. CDR3 in DNA: TGTGCCAGCAGCGTTCCGGGACTAGAAGTCCATGAGCAGTTCTTC. Translating it yields CASSVPGLEVHEQFF.

The rearrangement links TRBV28 to TRBJ1-2, with 8 positions matching TRBD1. CDR3 length: 14 residues. With 0 bases clipped from V and 4 bases from J, the junction kept 1 base outside the gene matches. The germline gives CDR1 MDHEN, CDR2 SYDVKM. CDR3 region: CASSLWDRAYGYTF. The CDR3 DNA is TGTGCCAGCAGTTTATGGGACAGGGCCTATGGCTACACCTTC.

This clone was seen a single time. Other DNA sequences in this sample translate to the same CDR3. The V and J genes are TRBV19 and TRBJ1-5, with D perhaps matching TRBD1 (5 bases). CDR3 length: 15 residues. Germline CDR1 and CDR2: LNHDA and SQIVND (reference sequence). Trimming removed 5 bases at V and 1 base at J, with 12 bases between. The CDR3 DNA reads TGTGCCAGTAGTTGGGACCGGGACAGCAATCAGCCCCAGCATTTT. Translated: CASSWDRDSNQPQHF.

About this clone itself: One base away lies a much larger clone, so this may be a sequencing read error. V gene TRBV6-7 combines with J gene TRBJ2-7; D is uncertain. TRBV6-7 is designated an ORF whose function remains uncertain. This CDR3 spans 11 amino acids. With 6 bases removed from V and 1 base from J, the gap between germline ends came to 4 bases. CDR3 in amino acids: CASRSSYEQYF. The CDR3 DNA is TGTGCCAGCAGGTCGTCCTACGAGCAGTACTTC.

The chain uses TRBV6-6 and TRBJ2-1, with D tentatively TRBD1 (6 bases). The CDR3 has 13 residues. V lost 4 bases and J lost 4, with 8 bases in between. CDR1 and CDR2 from the germline V gene are MNHNY and SVGAGI (reference sequence). The CDR3 nucleotides read TGTGCCAGCAGTTCGGACAGATACAATGAGCAGTTCTTC. Encoded protein: CASSSDRYNEQFF.

The rearrangement links TRBV7-3 to TRBJ2-5; D not resolved. Germline V CDR1 and CDR2: SGHTA, FQGTGA. The CDR3 loop spans 16 amino acids. V dropped 4 bases and J dropped 6 bases, with 21 bases sitting between them. CDR3 nucleotide sequence: TGTGCCAGCAGCTCCTCCGGGCCCCCCGGTGGAAAGACCCAGTACTTC. This encodes CASSSSGPPGGKTQYF.

A word on this clone: This CDR3 is also generated by other DNA sequences in the sample. The chain links TRBV27 to TRBJ2-7; D not resolved. The germline gives CDR1 MNHEY, CDR2 SMNVEV (reference sequence). V lost 2 bases to trimming and J lost 0 bases, with 8 bases between them. There are 14 residues in the CDR3. The CDR3 DNA follows: TGTGCCAGCAGTTTAATAGGCAGCTCCTACGAGCAGTACTTC. Amino acid sequence: CASSLIGSSYEQYF.

This chain joins TRBV11-2 and TRBJ2-5, with D tentatively TRBD2 (5 bases). The end of the DNA fits TRBJ2-7 better, so the J call may be wrong. The germline V gene has CDR1 SGHAT and CDR2 FQNNGV. The CDR3 runs 13 residues. CDR3 region: CASSSTLAYEQYF. Here the CDR3 DNA reads TGTGCCAGCAGCTCGACACTAGCCTACGAGCAGTACTTC.

The chain couples TRBV10-3 to TRBJ2-1, with a weak D call TRBD2 (5 bases). Trimming cost V 9 bases and J 2 bases, with 11 bases left between them. The length of the CDR3 is 13 residues. CDR1 and CDR2 (germline): ENHRY, SYGVKD. The CDR3 bases are TGTGCCATAGGGAGTCCCCCCTACAATGAGCAGTTCTTC. This translates into CAIGSPPYNEQFF.

V is TRBV10-2 and J is TRBJ2-5, with 9 bases lining up with TRBD1. CDR3 size: 14 residues. The V gene end was trimmed by 6 bases and the J gene end by 3 bases; junction bases not matched to a gene: 5. Germline lookup yields CDR1 WSHSY and CDR2 SAAADI. In DNA, the CDR3 is TGCGCCAGCAGGGTCGGACAGGGGAAAGAGACCCAGTACTTC. As protein: CASRVGQGKETQYF.

The chain is built from TRBV7-8 and TRBJ1-5; perhaps TRBD1 as D (6 bases). V shed 3 bases and J shed 3 bases, with 12 bases lying between them. The length of the CDR3 is 15 residues. Germline CDR1 and CDR2: SGHVS and FQNEAQ. CDR3: CASSLLDRINQPQHF. The CDR3 nucleotides are TGTGCCAGCAGCTTGCTGGACAGAATCAATCAGCCCCAGCATTTT.

The chain carries TRBV7-4 and TRBJ1-5; a possible D gene is TRBD1 (5 bases). The germline V and J ends were trimmed by 5 bases and 7 bases, with 15 bases remaining between them. The germline V gene has CDR1 SGHVT and CDR2 SQSDAQ. This CDR3 has 14 amino acids. The CDR3 DNA follows: TGTGCCAGCAGCCAGGGCCCCCCGGAGCAGCCCCAGCATTTT. Amino acids: CASSQGPPEQPQHF. The full variable domain, with the rest looked up from reference TRBV7-4 and TRBJ1-5, is GAGVSQSPRYKVAKRGRDVALRCDSISGHVTLYWYRQTLGQGSEVLTYSQSDAQRDKSGRPSGRFSAERPERSVSTLKIQRTEQGDSAVYLCASSQGPPEQPQHFGDGTRLSIL.

The V and J genes are TRBV2 and TRBJ2-5, with 10 bases identical to TRBD2. Germline V CDR1 and CDR2: SNHLY, FYNNEI. CDR3 size: 15 residues. Trimming at V came to 8 bases and at J to 5 bases, leaving 11 bases not matched to a gene. The CDR3 sequence: CASGEGTSELETQYF. Written as DNA, the CDR3 is TGTGCCAGCGGGGAGGGGACTAGCGAGTTGGAGACCCAGTACTTC.

The gene calls are TRBV7-8 and TRBJ2-1; D uncertain. Per germline, CDR1 SGHVS and CDR2 FQNEAQ. Trimming pared 5 bases from V and 9 bases from J, leaving 23 bases between. The CDR3 length is 16 residues. DNA for the CDR3: TGTGCCAGCAGCCCCCCGGTCGTAGGATCCAACATTGAGCAGTTCTTC. This gives the protein CASSPPVVGSNIEQFF.

This rearrangement joins TRBV7-8 to TRBJ2-5; no reliable D call. Between the trimmed V and J ends, which lost 5 bases and 0 bases, there was a span of 10 bases. Germline V gene lookup returns CDR1 SGHVS and CDR2 FQNEAQ. This CDR3 region has 14 residues. The CDR3 DNA is TGTGCCAGCAGCCTACAGCCGTACCAAGAGACCCAGTACTTC. Residues: CASSLQPYQETQYF.

The rearrangement joins TRBV27 to TRBJ2-7; 13 bases fit TRBD2. The ends lost 5 bases at V and 2 bases at J; junction bases unmatched: 6. The CDR3 extends over 16 amino acids. CDR1 and CDR2 from the germline V gene are MNHEY and SMNVEV (reference sequence). CDR3 bases: TGTGCCAGCAGTCCACTAGCGGGAGGGCCGACCTACGAGCAGTACTTC. Its translation is CASSPLAGGPTYEQYF.

This clone was recorded only once. For the CDR3, the DNA is TGTGCCAGCAGCTTAAATATGCACAATGAGCAGTTCTTC. This translates into CASSLNMHNEQFF. This chain connects TRBV13 to TRBJ2-1; D remains unclear. This CDR3 has 13 amino acids. Germline V CDR1 and CDR2: PRHDT, FYEKMQ (reference sequence). Trimming removed 2 bases at V and 5 bases at J, with 7 bases between.

The gene calls are TRBV28 and TRBJ2-7; D is ambiguous. The V gene's germline CDR1 is MDHEN and CDR2 SYDVKM. Trimming pared 6 bases from V and 3 bases from J, leaving 9 bases between. This CDR3 region has 12 residues. CDR3 in amino acids: CASRENHYEQYF. CDR3 bases: TGTGCCAGCAGGGAAAACCACTACGAGCAGTACTTC.

V usage is TRBV27 and J usage is TRBJ1-2; no reliable D call. V was pared by 5 bases and J by 1 base, with 20 bases between. Looked up from germline, CDR1 is MNHEY and CDR2 is SMNVEV (reference sequence). This CDR3 comprises 17 residues. CDR3 DNA sequence: TGTGCCAGCAGTCTCTACCCCCTGGGCGCAGATAACTATGGCTACACCTTC. It yields the protein CASSLYPLGADNYGYTF.

The chain carries TRBV7-8 and TRBJ2-1, with 14 bases identical to TRBD2. The length of the CDR3 is 19 residues. Germline loops: CDR1 SGHVS, CDR2 FQNEAQ. The V and J ends lost 5 bases and 0 bases, in that order; junction bases with no gene match: 9. The CDR3 loop is CASSIGLAGGPFSYNEQFF. CDR3 DNA: TGTGCCAGCAGCATTGGACTAGCGGGAGGCCCATTCTCCTACAATGAGCAGTTCTTC.

This clone is a singleton in its sample. This chain uses TRBV19 with TRBJ1-1; 9 bases map to TRBD1. With V trimmed by 10 bases and J by 6 bases, 6 bases remained unmatched. The CDR3 sequence is 12 residues long. The germline V gene has CDR1 LNHDA and CDR2 SQIVND (reference sequence). CDR3 sequence (DNA): TGTGCCACCTTCGACAGGGGGGCTGAAGCTTTCTTT. Protein: CATFDRGAEAFF.

This clone was seen only a few times. Different DNA sequences within this sample yield the same CDR3. The V and J genes are TRBV6-1 and TRBJ1-2; D gene ambiguous. The V end was cut by 3 bases, the J end by 2 bases, with 10 bases between. The CDR3 covers 14 residues. From germline, CDR1 is MNHNS and CDR2 SASEGT. Here the CDR3 DNA reads TGTGCCAGCAGTGAGCAGGTCCTCAACTATGGCTACACCTTC. Encoded protein: CASSEQVLNYGYTF.

The chain joins TRBV27 to TRBJ2-7; 8 bases are a match to TRBD2. The V gene's germline CDR1 is MNHEY and CDR2 SMNVEV (reference sequence). J gave up 3 bases and V 5 bases, and 9 bases lay outside the gene matches. The CDR3 totals 15 residues. Here the CDR3 reads CASSPRVAGGYEQYF. For the CDR3, the DNA is TGTGCCAGCAGTCCCAGGGTGGCGGGAGGCTACGAGCAGTACTTC.

The chain recombines TRBV27 with TRBJ2-1; possibly TRBD2 for D (5 bases). The CDR3 runs 14 residues. The germline CDR1 and CDR2 sequences are MNHEY and SMNVEV (reference sequence). V was clipped by 7 bases and J by 0 bases, with 10 bases between them. As DNA, the CDR3 is TGTGCCAGCAAACTAGTGAGCTCCTACAATGAGCAGTTCTTC. It translates to CASKLVSSYNEQFF.

This clone was seen once. This rearrangement joins TRBV2 to TRBJ2-3; 9 nucleotides match TRBD2. After removal of 7 bases from V and 4 bases from J, the junction contained 9 bases not matched to a gene. This CDR3 region has 15 residues. Germline CDR1 reads SNHLY; CDR2 reads FYNNEI. DNA for the CDR3: TGTGCCAGCACTCGGCGGGAGGGCCCCGCAGATACGCAGTATTTT. It codes for CASTRREGPADTQYF.

This sequence joins TRBV30 and TRBJ1-6; no reliable D call. CDR1 is GTSNPN, CDR2 SVGIG, per germline (reference sequence). Trimming took 0 bases from V and 5 from J, leaving 11 bases between them. The CDR3 length is 15 residues. CDR3 residues: CAWSVPVANNSPLHF. Written as DNA, the CDR3 is TGTGCCTGGAGTGTACCTGTAGCAAATAATTCACCCCTCCACTTT.

As regards this clone: At one end the junction does not follow the germline gene, possibly because of a read error. The chain is built from TRBV28 and TRBJ1-4; 9 bases line up with TRBD1. The CDR3 has 13 residues. Germline-derived CDR1 and CDR2 are MDHEN and SYDVKM. The CDR3 region has the DNA TGTGCCAGCAGTTTAGGGGCCGGACAGGGGAGGGATTTT. It translates to CASSLGAGQGRDF.

J is TRBJ2-6 and V is TRBV30; 8 bases line up with TRBD1. This CDR3 comprises 16 residues. Germline CDR1 and CDR2: GTSNPN and SVGIG (reference sequence). Losses at the gene ends were 1 base for V and 4 bases for J; bases not matched to a gene: 6. CDR3 sequence reads: CAWSGVQGAGANVLTF. DNA of the CDR3: TGTGCCTGGAGTGGCGTCCAGGGGGCAGGGGCCAACGTCCTGACTTTC.

The gene calls are TRBV6-5 and TRBJ2-1; D might be TRBD2 (5 bases). The CDR3 has 13 residues. Per the germline V gene, CDR1 is MNHEY and CDR2 is SVGAGI. The V and J ends lost 0 bases and 7 bases respectively, with 7 bases between them. For the CDR3, the DNA is TGTGCCAGCAGTTACTCCGGGGTTAATGAGCAGTTCTTC. Protein: CASSYSGVNEQFF.

The rearrangement uses TRBV28 and TRBJ2-2; possible D gene TRBD2, 6 bases. V gave up 5 bases and J gave up 2 bases, with 15 bases separating them. The germline gives CDR1 MDHEN, CDR2 SYDVKM. CDR3 length: 16 residues. This CDR3 is CASSPDLAKNTGELFF. The CDR3 DNA reads as TGTGCCAGCAGTCCTGATCTAGCGAAAAACACCGGGGAGCTGTTTTTT.

The chain is built from TRBV5-1 and TRBJ2-2; 9 bases are a match to TRBD2. In germline, CDR1 is SGHRS, CDR2 YFSETQ. After removal of 4 bases from V and 2 bases from J, the junction contained 9 bases not matched to a gene. There are 17 residues in the CDR3. CDR3 in amino acids: CASSPPRREGNTGELFF. CDR3 nucleotide sequence: TGCGCCAGCAGCCCCCCCCGGCGGGAGGGCAACACCGGGGAGCTGTTTTTT.